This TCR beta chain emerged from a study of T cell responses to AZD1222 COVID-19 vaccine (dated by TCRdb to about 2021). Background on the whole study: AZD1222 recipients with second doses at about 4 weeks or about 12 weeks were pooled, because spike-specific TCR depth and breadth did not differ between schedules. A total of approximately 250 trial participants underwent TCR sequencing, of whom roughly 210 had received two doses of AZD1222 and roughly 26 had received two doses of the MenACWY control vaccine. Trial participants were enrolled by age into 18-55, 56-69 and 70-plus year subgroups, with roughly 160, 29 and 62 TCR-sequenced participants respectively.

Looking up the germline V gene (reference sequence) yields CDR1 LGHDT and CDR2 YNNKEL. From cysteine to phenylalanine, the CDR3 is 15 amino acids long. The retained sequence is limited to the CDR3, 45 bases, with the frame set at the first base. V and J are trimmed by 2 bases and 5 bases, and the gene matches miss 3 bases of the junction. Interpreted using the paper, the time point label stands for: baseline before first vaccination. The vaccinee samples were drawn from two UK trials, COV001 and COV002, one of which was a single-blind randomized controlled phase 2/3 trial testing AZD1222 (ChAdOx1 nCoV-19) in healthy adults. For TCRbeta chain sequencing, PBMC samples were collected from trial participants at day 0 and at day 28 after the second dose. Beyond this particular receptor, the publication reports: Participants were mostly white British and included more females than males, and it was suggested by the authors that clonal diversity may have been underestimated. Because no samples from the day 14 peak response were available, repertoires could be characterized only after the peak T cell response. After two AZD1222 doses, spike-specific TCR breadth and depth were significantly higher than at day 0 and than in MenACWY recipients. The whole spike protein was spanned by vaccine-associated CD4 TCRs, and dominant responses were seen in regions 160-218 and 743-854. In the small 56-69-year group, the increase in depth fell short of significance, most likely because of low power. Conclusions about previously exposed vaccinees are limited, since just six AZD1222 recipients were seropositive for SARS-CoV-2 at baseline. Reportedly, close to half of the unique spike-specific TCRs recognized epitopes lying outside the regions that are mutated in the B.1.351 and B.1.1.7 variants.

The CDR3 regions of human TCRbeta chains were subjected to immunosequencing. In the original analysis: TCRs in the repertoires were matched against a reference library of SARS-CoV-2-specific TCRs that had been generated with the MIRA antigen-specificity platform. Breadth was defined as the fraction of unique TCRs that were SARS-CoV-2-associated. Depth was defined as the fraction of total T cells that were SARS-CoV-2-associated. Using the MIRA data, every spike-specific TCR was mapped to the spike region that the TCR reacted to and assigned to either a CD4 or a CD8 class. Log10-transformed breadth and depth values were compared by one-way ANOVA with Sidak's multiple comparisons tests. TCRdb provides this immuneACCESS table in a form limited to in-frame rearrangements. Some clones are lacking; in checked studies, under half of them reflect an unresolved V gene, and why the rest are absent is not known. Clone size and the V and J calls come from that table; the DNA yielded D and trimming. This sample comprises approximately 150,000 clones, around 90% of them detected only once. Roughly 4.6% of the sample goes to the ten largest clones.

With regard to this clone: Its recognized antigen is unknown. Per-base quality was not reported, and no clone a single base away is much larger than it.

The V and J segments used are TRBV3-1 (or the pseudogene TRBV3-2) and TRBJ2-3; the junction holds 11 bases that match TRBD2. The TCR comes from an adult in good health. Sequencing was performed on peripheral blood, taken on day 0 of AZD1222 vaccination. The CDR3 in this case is CASSQLTSGRDTQYF. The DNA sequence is TGTGCCAGCAGCCAACTCACTAGCGGGAGAGATACGCAGTATTTT.